Presented here are 21 T cell receptor beta chains from one specimen sequenced in a study of shared clonotypes between healthy human individuals. The naive CD8 fraction comprised CD45RO-negative cells positively selected for CCR7 and excluded terminally differentiated effector memory CD45RA+ cells. Generated by immunoSEQ multiplex PCR, the TCRdb table keeps only in-frame clones and is missing some. The sample holds under 1 million clones; more than 85% are singletons and the top ten take 24%. Material for sequencing was naive CD8+ T cells sorted from blood. These receptors were obtained from a young man in good health.

J is TRBJ2-7 and V is TRBV27; no definite D call. Germline CDR1 MNHEY, CDR2 SMNVEV (reference sequence). This CDR3 is 16 amino acids long. Trimming removed 3 bases from V and 2 bases from J, with 17 bases in between. In DNA, the CDR3 is TGTGCCAGCAGTTTCAGCCCATTCATTGGAGCCTACGAGCAGTACTTC. This sequence encodes CASSFSPFIGAYEQYF.

The chain carries TRBV5-1 and TRBJ2-1; D is unresolved. Trimming cost V 0 bases and J 5 bases, with 12 bases left between them. This CDR3 spans 15 amino acids. The germline V gene encodes CDR1 SGHRS and CDR2 YFSETQ. The CDR3 loop reads CASSLAVTSDNEQFF. The DNA for the CDR3 is TGCGCCAGCAGCTTGGCTGTGACTTCAGACAATGAGCAGTTCTTC.

The chain employs TRBV7-9 and TRBJ2-2, with no clear D. V was clipped by 2 bases and J by 10 bases, with 8 bases between them. The V gene's germline CDR1 is SEHNR and CDR2 FQNEAQ (reference sequence). The CDR3 loop spans 12 amino acids. CDR3 amino acids: CASSLLVEELFF. CDR3 nucleotide sequence: TGTGCCAGCAGCTTACTTGTTGAGGAGCTGTTTTTT.

This clone has just a few counts. The chain combines TRBV19 with TRBJ1-5; D is undetermined. Trimming stripped 3 bases from V and 15 bases from J, with 24 bases between. Germline CDR1 reads LNHDA; CDR2 reads SQIVND (reference sequence). The CDR3 spans 15 residues. The CDR3 protein is CASSITTGAGSLSHF. Here the CDR3 DNA reads TGTGCCAGTAGTATTACGACCGGCGCGGGGTCCCTGTCGCATTTT.

The chain is built from TRBV28 and TRBJ2-7, with 7 bases fitting TRBD2. The V gene's germline CDR1 is MDHEN and CDR2 SYDVKM. There are 19 residues in the CDR3. Germline trimming cut 5 bases from V and 5 bases from J; bases unmatched to any gene: 24. Here the CDR3 DNA reads TGTGCCAGCAGTGGACTAATGGGCGGGAGTGAGTTTAAGGGTGACGAGCAGTACTTC. This gives the protein CASSGLMGGSEFKGDEQYF.

The V and J genes are TRBV27 and TRBJ2-7; D might be TRBD1 (5 bases). This CDR3 is built from 13 residues. Germline CDR1 reads MNHEY; CDR2 reads SMNVEV (reference sequence). V was trimmed by 4 bases and J by 2 bases, leaving 9 bases between them. CDR3 in DNA: TGTGCCAGCAGTTACAGGCCGACCTACGAGCAGTACTTC. Translated, it gives CASSYRPTYEQYF.

This clone is a singleton in its sample. This chain joins TRBV19 and TRBJ2-4; D possibly uses TRBD1 or TRBD2 (6 bases each). The germline V gene has CDR1 LNHDA and CDR2 SQIVND (reference sequence). The CDR3 consists of 16 residues. The germline V and J ends were trimmed by 5 bases and 8 bases, with 22 bases remaining between them. CDR3 nucleotides: TGTGCCAGTAGTTCGACCTCGGGACTTCCAGGGGACATTCAGTACTTC. Translating it yields CASSSTSGLPGDIQYF.

This clone came up a few times. The same CDR3 also results from other DNA sequences found in this sample. The V and J genes are TRBV6-5 and TRBJ2-7; D not certain. Per germline, CDR1 MNHEY and CDR2 SVGAGI. The CDR3 contains 14 residues. V was cut by 0 bases and J by 3 bases, with 9 bases left in between. CDR3 sequence reads: CASSYSGQSYEQYF. CDR3 bases: TGTGCCAGCAGTTACTCAGGGCAGAGCTACGAGCAGTACTTC.

The rearrangement links TRBV11-2 to TRBJ2-3; 8 bases line up with TRBD1. V was pared by 3 bases and J by 5 bases, with 7 bases of the junction left unmatched. CDR1 is SGHAT, CDR2 FQNNGV, per germline. The CDR3 spans 15 residues. The CDR3 loop is CASSFSGGAEDTQYF. As DNA, the CDR3 is TGTGCCAGCAGCTTTTCAGGGGGCGCGGAAGATACGCAGTATTTT.

The chain links TRBV7-9 to TRBJ2-2; D is unresolved. V lost 5 bases, J lost 2 bases, and 12 bases lay in between. Germline values: CDR1 SEHNR, CDR2 FQNEAQ (reference sequence). This CDR3 is 15 amino acids long. The CDR3: CASSPPADNTGELFF. Here the CDR3 DNA reads TGTGCCAGCAGCCCTCCGGCTGATAACACCGGGGAGCTGTTTTTT.

The chain employs TRBV10-3 and TRBJ2-3, with 8 bases fitting TRBD2. The germline gives CDR1 ENHRY, CDR2 SYGVKD. The V gene end was trimmed by 2 bases and the J gene end by 1 base; junction bases not matched to a gene: 8. The CDR3 is 17 amino acids. For the CDR3, the DNA is TGTGCCATCAGTGAGCCTCCAGCGGGAGCGGGCACAGATACGCAGTATTTT. It translates to CAISEPPAGAGTDTQYF.

In this sample, this clone turned up once. The chain combines TRBV19 with TRBJ2-1; no clear D gene. CDR1 and CDR2 (germline): LNHDA, SQIVND (reference sequence). The V and J ends lost 3 bases and 4 bases respectively, with 10 bases between them. This CDR3 is built from 14 residues. CDR3 nucleotides: TGTGCCAGTAGTATCTTCGGAGAGTACAATGAGCAGTTCTTC. It specifies CASSIFGEYNEQFF. Together with reference TRBV19 and TRBJ2-1, the CDR3 gives the full variable domain: DGGITQSPKYLFRKEGQNVTLSCEQNLNHDAMYWYRQDPGQGLRLIYYSQIVNDFQKGDIAEGYSVSREKKESFPLTVTSAQKNPTAFYLCASSIFGEYNEQFFGPGTRLTVL.

The chain links TRBV4-1 to TRBJ2-7, with TRBD2 matching 7 bases. Germline V gene lookup returns CDR1 MGHRA and CDR2 YSYEKL. The CDR3 length is 14 residues. After removal of 5 bases from V and 3 bases from J, the junction contained 7 bases not matched to a gene. This CDR3 is CASSRDAGDYEQYF. The CDR3 DNA sequence: TGCGCCAGCAGCAGAGACGCGGGAGACTACGAGCAGTACTTC.

The J gene is TRBJ2-1, the V gene TRBV18, with D unresolved. V was shortened by 10 bases and J by 4 bases, with 20 bases between the two germline ends. The CDR3 length is 15 residues. The V gene's germline CDR1 is KGHSH and CDR2 LQKENI. The CDR3 spells CATRVGFNNYNEQFF. CDR3 nucleotides: TGTGCCACCCGGGTAGGATTCAACAATTACAATGAGCAGTTCTTC.

Only one count was recorded for this clone. Other DNA sequences within the sample encode an identical CDR3. The J gene is TRBJ2-7, the V gene TRBV4-1; D is undetermined. This CDR3 spans 12 amino acids. The germline V and J ends were trimmed by 4 bases and 4 bases, with 8 bases remaining between them. The germline V gene has CDR1 MGHRA and CDR2 YSYEKL. Written as DNA, the CDR3 is TGCGCCAGCAGCCCGGACGGGTACGAGCAGTACTTC. Amino acids: CASSPDGYEQYF.

V gene TRBV4-3 combines with J gene TRBJ2-1; no definite D call. CDR1 LGHNA and CDR2 YSLEER come from the germline V gene. The CDR3 is 14 amino acids. Trimming cost V 4 bases and J 9 bases, with 16 bases left between them. This chain's CDR3 is CASSPRHASGEQFF. The CDR3 coding sequence is TGCGCCAGCAGCCCCAGGCATGCCTCGGGTGAGCAGTTCTTC.

This chain uses TRBV2 with TRBJ2-7; D call uncertain. The CDR3 extends over 14 amino acids. Trimming stripped 4 bases from V and 3 bases from J, with 13 bases between. Germline values: CDR1 SNHLY, CDR2 FYNNEI. CDR3 bases: TGTGCCAGCAGTGGGACCAATCGCGGCTACGAGCAGTACTTC. Its translation: CASSGTNRGYEQYF.

As concerns this clone: Other DNA sequences in the sample encode the same CDR3. Here the CDR3 DNA reads TGTGCCAGCAGGGGCTCCTACAATGAGCAGTTCTTC. This translates into CASRGSYNEQFF. V and J are TRBV2 and TRBJ2-1; no reliable D call. The V and J ends lost 6 bases and 0 bases respectively, with 3 bases between them. CDR1 is SNHLY and CDR2 is FYNNEI in the germline V gene. This CDR3 region has 12 residues.

The chain links TRBV4-2 to TRBJ2-7, with a possible D match to TRBD2 (5 bases). V was cut by 1 base and J by 3 bases, with 13 bases left in between. The CDR3 contains 15 residues. Germline V gene data show CDR1 as LGHNA and CDR2 as YNFKEQ. For the CDR3, the DNA is TGTGCCAGCAGCCAAGGCCTAGACGGGGTCTACGAGCAGTACTTC. Amino acids: CASSQGLDGVYEQYF.

The chain couples TRBV14 to TRBJ2-3; TRBD2 might be the D (6 bases). The V end was cut by 3 bases, the J end by 3 bases, with 13 bases between. CDR1 and CDR2 from the germline V gene are SGHDN and FVKESK. CDR3 length: 15 residues. CDR3 amino acids: CASSHPGLATDTQYF. CDR3 nucleotides: TGTGCCAGCAGCCACCCGGGACTTGCTACAGATACGCAGTATTTT. Filled out from reference TRBV14 and TRBJ2-3, the complete variable domain reads EAGVTQFPSHSVIEKGQTVTLRCDPISGHDNLYWYRRVMGKEIKFLLHFVKESKQDESGMPNNRFLAERTGGTYSTLKVQPAELEDSGVYFCASSHPGLATDTQYFGPGTRLTVL.

CDR3 bases: TGTGCCAGCAGCGTAGTCCCCGTTGCCGAGCAGTACTTC. Protein: CASSVVPVAEQYF. The V and J genes are TRBV9 and TRBJ2-7; the D is unclear. The CDR3 consists of 13 residues. The germline V gene encodes CDR1 SGDLS and CDR2 YYNGEE. V lost 0 bases and J lost 6, with 10 bases in between.